The text below deals with one T cell receptor beta chain. The germline V gene has CDR1 SGHRS and CDR2 YFSETQ. V shed 0 bases and J 3 bases; nucleotides not matched to a gene: 12. The CDR3 length is 17 residues. This record comes from a study of CD8+CD57+ T cells in acquired aplastic anemia. Individuals selected for sequencing had exhibited CD8+CD57+ cell expansion on flow cytometry. Template material for TCR beta VDJ and CDR3 profiling consisted of genomic DNA. TCRdb processed the reads anew with MiXCR; each CDR3 protein has one entry. Seen here are more than 200,000 distinct CDR3 sequences, over 40% observed once, and the top ten hold 15% to 20%.

The chain carries TRBV5-1 and TRBJ2-7, with 7 bases aligning to TRBD1. This receptor was taken from a human donor with aplastic anemia. Source material: sorted CD4+, CD8+, or CD8+CD57+ T cells (not recorded which) from PBMCs. The CDR3 reads CASSLGPPGQRVYEQYF. Here the CDR3 DNA reads TGCGCCAGCAGCTTGGGGCCCCCGGGACAGCGAGTCTACGAGCAGTACTTC.